These T cell receptor beta chains were read from a single sample in a study of blood T cell repertoires in COVID-19. Data came from immunoSEQ multiplex PCR; TCRdb stores just in-frame clones and leaves some out. The data hold about 310,000 clones, with around 86% observed a single time. Sequencing was carried out using peripheral blood. These receptors originate from a man aged 50-59 years with active or convalescent COVID-19. Both conserved end residues are part of each CDR3. Fields, in order: J gene, D gene, V gene, clone size, CDR3 protein, CDR3 DNA. A D gene is named only where the DNA matches it firmly. The size of a clone is reported for some rows only, either as once, few or many, or as a class for expanded clones.

TRBJ2-1 | TRBD1 | TRBV6-1 | NA | CASSGIGTGGRNEQFF | TGTGCCAGCAGTGGAATCGGGACAGGGGGGAGGAATGAGCAGTTCTTC
TRBJ2-1 | NA | TRBV6-2/TRBV6-3 | NA | CASSGTLNEQFF | TGTGCCAGCAGTGGGACACTCAATGAGCAGTTCTTC
TRBJ2-1 | NA | TRBV19 | NA | CASNRWGGTSYNEQFF | TGTGCCAGTAATAGATGGGGCGGGACCTCCTACAATGAGCAGTTCTTC
TRBJ1-3 | TRBD1 | TRBV4-2 | NA | CASSQAGQGVNTIYF | TGTGCCAGCAGCCAAGCTGGACAGGGCGTAAACACCATATATTTT
TRBJ1-4 | NA | TRBV6-5 | NA | CASRGRNGEKLFF | TGTGCCAGCAGGGGGCGAAATGGCGAAAAACTGTTTTTT
TRBJ2-2 | TRBD2 | TRBV5-4 | NA | CASSLGRGGNTGELFF | TGTGCCAGCAGCTTGGGACGCGGGGGGAACACCGGGGAGCTGTTTTTT
TRBJ2-1 | TRBD1 | TRBV24-1 | NA | CATSTRDRGVNEQFF | TGTGCCACCAGCACCCGGGACAGGGGTGTGAATGAGCAGTTCTTC
TRBJ1-1 | NA | TRBV10-3 | once | CATHPGARGTEAFF | TGTGCCACCCACCCAGGGGCCAGGGGCACTGAAGCTTTCTTT
TRBJ1-2 | TRBD1 | TRBV7-2 | NA | CASSWRDSIYGYTF | TGTGCCAGCAGCTGGCGGGACAGCATCTATGGCTACACCTTC
TRBJ1-6 | NA | TRBV4-3 | NA | CASSQDGDFSPLHF | TGCGCCAGCAGCCAAGATGGAGACTTTTCACCCCTCCACTTT
TRBJ1-4 | NA | TRBV6-2/TRBV6-3 | NA | CASSRGGPKNEKLFF | TGTGCCAGCAGCCGAGGAGGGCCGAAGAATGAAAAACTGTTTTTT
TRBJ1-2 | TRBD1 | TRBV29-1 | NA | CSVVRGIGTGANYGYTF | TGCAGCGTCGTCCGGGGGATTGGGACAGGAGCTAACTATGGCTACACCTTC
TRBJ1-1 | TRBD1 | TRBV6-6 | NA | CASSPGGPTEAFF | TGTGCCAGCAGTCCAGGGGGCCCCACTGAAGCTTTCTTT
TRBJ1-1 | NA | TRBV28 | NA | CASSISGMNTEAFF | TGTGCCAGCAGCATCTCCGGGATGAACACTGAAGCTTTCTTT
TRBJ2-2 | TRBD1 | TRBV6-6 | NA | CASSYRRGQGTGELFF | TGTGCCAGCAGTTACCGTCGAGGACAGGGGACCGGGGAGCTGTTTTTT
TRBJ1-4 | NA | TRBV18 | NA | CASSPGTGDEKLFF | TGTGCCAGCTCACCGGGGACGGGAGATGAAAAACTGTTTTTT
TRBJ1-5 | TRBD1 | TRBV19 | NA | CASSPRRGLLISNQPQHF | TGTGCCAGTAGTCCCCGCAGGGGGCTGCTCATATCCAATCAGCCCCAGCATTTT
TRBJ2-1 | TRBD2 | TRBV18 | NA | CASSVGLAVYNEQFF | TGTGCCAGCTCAGTGGGACTAGCGGTTTACAATGAGCAGTTCTTC
TRBJ2-1 | TRBD2 | TRBV28 | NA | CASSRWGGNFDNEQFF | TGTGCCAGCAGTAGGTGGGGGGGGAACTTTGACAATGAGCAGTTCTTC
TRBJ2-7 | TRBD2 | TRBV7-9 | once | CASSLGLAPEQYF | TGTGCCAGCAGCTTGGGACTAGCTCCCGAGCAGTACTTC
TRBJ1-2 | TRBD1 | TRBV10-3 | NA | CATVDRVSYGYTF | TGTGCCACCGTAGACAGGGTCTCCTATGGCTACACCTTC
TRBJ2-1 | NA | TRBV2 | NA | CASRETDVVVEQFF | TGTGCCAGCAGAGAGACAGATGTTGTCGTTGAGCAGTTCTTC
TRBJ1-5 | NA | TRBV5-1 | NA | CASSLDKRFVSNQPQHF | TGCGCCAGCAGCTTGGATAAGCGTTTCGTTAGCAATCAGCCCCAGCATTTT
TRBJ2-3 | NA | TRBV11-3 | NA | CASSLVSRSDTQYF | TGTGCCAGCAGCTTAGTATCCAGGTCGGATACGCAGTATTTT
TRBJ1-6 | NA | TRBV21-1 | once | CASSKLSASWTDSNSPLHF | TGTGCCAGCAGCAAACTCTCTGCTTCCTGGACAGATTCCAACTCACCCCTCCACTTT
TRBJ2-7 | TRBD2 | TRBV5-4 | NA | CASSPGLAGVLSYEQYF | TGTGCCAGCAGCCCGGGACTAGCGGGGGTCCTCTCCTACGAGCAGTACTTC
TRBJ2-1 | TRBD2 | TRBV28 | few | CASSFTGGRSGEQFF | TGTGCCAGCAGTTTCACTGGCGGGAGGAGTGGTGAGCAGTTCTTC
TRBJ2-7 | TRBD2 | TRBV29-1 | NA | CSAVAGSSYEQYF | TGCAGCGCGGTAGCGGGGAGCTCCTACGAGCAGTACTTC
TRBJ2-1 | TRBD2 | TRBV29-1 | NA | CSVEGLAGTYNEQFF | TGCAGCGTTGAAGGACTAGCAGGCACCTACAATGAGCAGTTCTTC
TRBJ2-3 | TRBD2 | TRBV4-3 | NA | CASSQDLPKRGSTDTQYF | TGCGCCAGCAGCCAAGATCTCCCCAAGCGGGGGAGCACAGATACGCAGTATTTT
TRBJ2-5 | TRBD1 | TRBV2 | NA | CASSARQGYQETQYF | TGTGCCAGCAGTGCGAGACAGGGGTACCAAGAGACCCAGTACTTC
TRBJ1-5 | NA | TRBV6-2/TRBV6-3 | NA | CASSFNGGQPQHF | TGTGCCAGCAGTTTTAATGGCGGTCAGCCCCAGCATTTT
TRBJ1-1 | NA | TRBV3-1/TRBV3-2 | NA | CASSRLQVKNTEAFF | TGTGCCAGCAGCCGCCTACAGGTAAAGAACACTGAAGCTTTCTTT
TRBJ2-7 | NA | TRBV5-5 | NA | CASSASTGYEQYF | TGTGCCAGCAGCGCTTCGACAGGCTACGAGCAGTACTTC
TRBJ1-2 | NA | TRBV21-1 | NA | CASSKVAGDYGYTF | TGTGCCAGCAGCAAAGTAGCGGGGGACTATGGCTACACCTTC
TRBJ2-7 | NA | TRBV6-5 | NA | CASSYLMGGEQYF | TGTGCCAGCAGTTACTTGATGGGGGGTGAGCAGTACTTC
TRBJ1-3 | TRBD1 | TRBV4-1 | NA | CASSQTRLDRAGNTIYF | TGCGCCAGCAGCCAAACGCGATTGGACAGGGCTGGAAACACCATATATTTT
TRBJ1-1 | NA | TRBV27 | NA | CASRARVLNTEAFF | TGTGCCAGCAGGGCGAGGGTCTTGAACACTGAAGCTTTCTTT
TRBJ2-3 | TRBD2 | TRBV11-2 | NA | CASSSRLAGFTDTQYF | TGTGCCAGCAGCTCCAGACTAGCGGGGTTCACAGATACGCAGTATTTT
TRBJ1-6 | NA | TRBV30 | NA | CAWSVFSYNSPLHF | TGTGCCTGGAGTGTCTTCTCCTATAATTCACCCCTCCACTTT
TRBJ2-3 | TRBD2 | TRBV6-2/TRBV6-3 | NA | CASSGRGVPDTQYF | TGTGCCAGCAGTGGGCGGGGGGTCCCCGATACGCAGTATTTT
TRBJ1-3 | NA | TRBV29-1 | NA | CSVDRVRGNTIYF | TGCAGCGTTGACAGGGTGAGGGGAAACACCATATATTTT
TRBJ2-7 | TRBD1 | TRBV4-1 | NA | CASSQVRDRGLPQYF | TGCGCCAGCAGCCAAGTACGGGACAGGGGGCTACCCCAGTACTTC
TRBJ2-5 | TRBD1 | TRBV27 | NA | CASSANTGGRETQYF | TGTGCCAGCAGTGCAAACACAGGGGGCCGAGAGACCCAGTACTTC
TRBJ1-1 | NA | TRBV18 | NA | CASSPLGDTEAFF | TGTGCCAGCTCACCATTAGGGGATACTGAAGCTTTCTTT
TRBJ1-2 | TRBD1 | TRBV5-1 | once | CASSPRDSYYGYTF | TGCGCCAGCAGCCCCCGGGACAGTTATTATGGCTACACCTTC
TRBJ2-2 | TRBD2 | TRBV5-4 | NA | CASSLGSGGPRNTGELFF | TGTGCCAGCAGCTTGGGGTCGGGAGGGCCGAGAAACACCGGGGAGCTGTTTTTT
TRBJ2-3 | TRBD2 | TRBV24-1 | NA | CATSDLDSGGAGDTQYF | TGTGCCACCAGTGATTTGGATTCGGGGGGGGCGGGAGATACGCAGTATTTT
TRBJ2-7 | NA | TRBV30 | NA | CAWRPFQGLSREQYF | TGTGCCTGGAGGCCTTTTCAGGGCCTTTCCCGCGAGCAGTACTTC
TRBJ1-2 | NA | TRBV2 | NA | CASSVFSGGGYTF | TGTGCCAGCAGTGTGTTTTCCGGGGGTGGCTACACCTTC
TRBJ2-1 | TRBD1 | TRBV28 | NA | CASSGTAFPWAQFF | TGTGCCAGCAGCGGGACAGCCTTTCCGTGGGCGCAGTTCTTC
TRBJ2-5 | TRBD2 | TRBV5-4 | NA | CASSIGTSGGLGGETQYF | TGTGCCAGCAGCATTGGGACTAGCGGGGGCCTTGGGGGAGAGACCCAGTACTTC
TRBJ1-1 | NA | TRBV19 | once | CASSLRVGLEAFF | TGTGCCAGTAGTCTTAGAGTAGGACTTGAAGCTTTCTTT
TRBJ2-1 | NA | TRBV4-3 | NA | CASSQDGGGINEQFF | TGCGCCAGCAGCCAAGATGGTGGGGGGATCAATGAGCAGTTCTTC
TRBJ1-2 | NA | TRBV6-2/TRBV6-3 | NA | CASSYASGYGYTF | TGTGCCAGCAGTTACGCCAGCGGGTATGGCTACACCTTC
TRBJ1-6 | NA | TRBV5-5 | NA | CASSLDRDSSGGSPLHF | TGTGCCAGCAGCTTGGACCGGGACTCTTCTGGTGGTTCACCCCTCCACTTT
TRBJ2-2 | TRBD1 | TRBV9 | medium-sized | CASSVARAGGETGELFF | TGTGCCAGCAGCGTAGCGAGGGCAGGGGGCGAAACCGGGGAGCTGTTTTTT
TRBJ2-7 | TRBD1 | TRBV19 | NA | CASSRQGYPYEQYF | TGTGCCAGTAGCCGACAGGGGTACCCCTACGAGCAGTACTTC
TRBJ2-7 | NA | TRBV2 | once | CASTPEISGIVLQYF | TGTGCCAGCACCCCTGAGATTAGCGGAATAGTACTGCAGTACTTC